Listed below are T cell receptor beta chains from one sample, sequenced in a study of neurological immune-mediated disorders. TCRdb passed the 5' RACE reads through MiXCR, listing each CDR3 protein once. The sample holds roughly 42,000 distinct CDR3 sequences; approximately 13% are singletons and the top ten take around 10%. Sequencing was performed on PBMCs. The receptors derive from a young man in good health. Both conserved end residues are part of each CDR3. The order of the fields is J gene, V gene, D gene, clone size, CDR3 DNA, CDR3 protein. D genes are given only for firm matches. Clone size, where shown, is once, few, many, or a class for clones that have expanded.

J: TRBJ2-5; V: TRBV29-1; D: TRBD1; size: many; DNA: TGCAGCGCTGGACAGGGCTTGGAGACCCAGTACTTC; CDR3: CSAGQGLETQYF
J: TRBJ2-4; V: TRBV7-8; D: TRBD1; size: few; DNA: TGTGCCAGCAGCCCAGCCGGGACAGGGGACCCCGCAGAAAACATTCAGTACTTC; CDR3: CASSPAGTGDPAENIQYF
J: TRBJ2-1; V: TRBV20-1; D: TRBD2; size: -; DNA: TGCAGTGCTCCACCCTCTAGCGGGAGGGTTTATGAGCAGTTCTTC; CDR3: CSAPPSSGRVYEQFF
J: TRBJ2-7; V: TRBV15; D: -; size: many; DNA: TGTGCCACCAGCAGGGCTGAAAGCTCCTACGAGCAGTACTTC; CDR3: CATSRAESSYEQYF
J: TRBJ2-2; V: TRBV5-1; D: TRBD2; size: many; DNA: TGCGCCAGCAGCCCTCGACTAGCGGGAGGAAACACCGGGGAGCTGTTTTTT; CDR3: CASSPRLAGGNTGELFF
J: TRBJ2-7; V: TRBV12-3/TRBV12-4; D: -; size: few; DNA: TGTGCCAGCGGGGGCGCCTACGAGCAGTACTTC; CDR3: CASGGAYEQYF
J: TRBJ2-5; V: TRBV20-1; D: -; size: many; DNA: TGCAGTGCTTACCAAGAGACCCAGTACTTC; CDR3: CSAYQETQYF
J: TRBJ2-7; V: TRBV5-6; D: -; size: many; DNA: TGTGCCAGCAGCTTGCGGCTATCCTACGAGCAGTACTTC; CDR3: CASSLRLSYEQYF
J: TRBJ2-3; V: TRBV11-2; D: -; size: many; DNA: TGTGCCAGTACATTAGGAATGTTTGGGGATACGCAGTATTTT; CDR3: CASTLGMFGDTQYF
J: TRBJ1-5; V: TRBV2; D: TRBD1; size: many; DNA: TGTGCCAGCATCCAAGACAGGGGGCCTCAGCCCCAGCATTTT; CDR3: CASIQDRGPQPQHF
J: TRBJ2-7; V: TRBV5-1; D: TRBD1; size: many; DNA: TGCGCCACCTCAGAGGGGACAGCCTCCTACGAGCAGTACTTC; CDR3: CATSEGTASYEQYF
J: TRBJ2-5; V: TRBV20-1; D: TRBD1; size: many; DNA: TGCAGTGCCACTGACAGGGGGAGAATAGAAGAGACCCAGTACTTC; CDR3: CSATDRGRIEETQYF
J: TRBJ2-2; V: TRBV29-1; D: TRBD1; size: many; DNA: TGCAGCGTTCCCCGGAAGGAGGACAGGGGTAACACCGGGGAGCTGTTTTTT; CDR3: CSVPRKEDRGNTGELFF
J: TRBJ1-1; V: TRBV7-8; D: TRBD1; size: many; DNA: TGTGCCAGCAGCCTCACAGGGGGTGACACTGAAGCTTTCTTT; CDR3: CASSLTGGDTEAFF
J: TRBJ2-2; V: TRBV14; D: -; size: many; DNA: TGTGCCAGCAGCCCCCGAATGCTCGCGAACACCGGGGAGCTGTTTTTT; CDR3: CASSPRMLANTGELFF
J: TRBJ1-6; V: TRBV4-1; D: TRBD1; size: many; DNA: TGCGCCAGCAGCCTCGGGGACAGGGGGCTTAATTCACCCCTCCACTTT; CDR3: CASSLGDRGLNSPLHF
J: TRBJ1-4; V: TRBV7-2; D: -; size: many; DNA: TGTGCCAGCAGCTTAGCGCTGGGGGCTAATGAAAAACTGTTTTTT; CDR3: CASSLALGANEKLFF
J: TRBJ1-2; V: TRBV15; D: -; size: many; DNA: TGTGCCACCAGCAGAGAGTCTTTACGCTATGGCTACACCTTC; CDR3: CATSRESLRYGYTF
J: TRBJ2-6; V: TRBV30; D: -; size: -; DNA: TGTGCCTGGAGTGTAGGAGGGTTGGGTGTCGGGAGGGCCAACGTCCTGACTTTC; CDR3: CAWSVGGLGVGRANVLTF
J: TRBJ1-1; V: TRBV24-1; D: -; size: many; DNA: TGTGCCACCAGTGATTTGAGATGTCTGACCTCTCCGAACACTGAAGCTTTCTTT; CDR3: CATSDLRCLTSPNTEAFF
J: TRBJ2-7; V: TRBV20-1; D: -; size: many; DNA: TGCAGTGCTAGGGACTTAGGATACGAGCAGTACTTC; CDR3: CSARDLGYEQYF
J: TRBJ1-1; V: TRBV20-1; D: -; size: many; DNA: TGCAGTGCTACCAAGGATAACACTGAAGCTTTCTTT; CDR3: CSATKDNTEAFF
J: TRBJ2-1; V: TRBV5-1; D: -; size: many; DNA: TGCGCCAGCAGCCTGTCCGGGACGAGCCGTAATGAGCAGTTCTTC; CDR3: CASSLSGTSRNEQFF
J: TRBJ2-7; V: TRBV10-3; D: -; size: many; DNA: TGTGCCAGCTCAGGAACAGACGGATACGAGCAGTACTTC; CDR3: CASSGTDGYEQYF
J: TRBJ2-1; V: TRBV7-9; D: TRBD2; size: many; DNA: TGTGCCAGCACCTCCTTTGGGGGGGTGGTCGACAATGAGCAGTTCTTC; CDR3: CASTSFGGVVDNEQFF
J: TRBJ1-5; V: TRBV6-5; D: -; size: many; DNA: TGTGCCAGCAGTTCCCTGATTGGGAGCAATCAGCCCCAGCATTTT; CDR3: CASSSLIGSNQPQHF
J: TRBJ1-6; V: TRBV7-8; D: -; size: many; DNA: TGTGCCAGCAGCCCACCCGGAAATTCACCCCTCCACTTT; CDR3: CASSPPGNSPLHF
J: TRBJ2-3; V: TRBV5-1; D: TRBD2; size: -; DNA: TGCGCCAGCAGCTTGTCGCTAGCGGGATCCACAGATACGCAGTATTTT; CDR3: CASSLSLAGSTDTQYF
J: TRBJ2-7; V: TRBV28; D: -; size: many; DNA: TGTGCCACGGTAGCGTCCGGGAACTACGAGCAGTACTTC; CDR3: CATVASGNYEQYF
J: TRBJ2-1; V: TRBV9; D: -; size: few; DNA: TGTGCCAGCAGCGCGGGACTCCCTCAGCAGTTCTTC; CDR3: CASSAGLPQQFF
J: TRBJ2-7; V: TRBV5-1; D: TRBD2; size: -; DNA: TGCGCCAGCAGCTTGGGCGGGAGGCACAAGCAGTACTTC; CDR3: CASSLGGRHKQYF
J: TRBJ1-5; V: TRBV3-1; D: -; size: many; DNA: TGTGCCAGCAGCCAAGGGACAATTAGCAATCAGCCCCAGCATTTT; CDR3: CASSQGTISNQPQHF
J: TRBJ2-6; V: TRBV5-1; D: TRBD1; size: many; DNA: TGCGCCAGCAGTCTAGGGGGCGGCTCTGGGGCCAACGTCCTGACTTTC; CDR3: CASSLGGGSGANVLTF
J: TRBJ1-1; V: TRBV19; D: -; size: once; DNA: TGTGCCAGTAGTATAGGGGGCAAGCGGACACCTAACACTGAAGCTTTCTTT; CDR3: CASSIGGKRTPNTEAFF
J: TRBJ2-3; V: TRBV3-1; D: -; size: many; DNA: TGTGCCAGCAGCCAAGGCCTTGGCACAGATACGCAGTATTTT; CDR3: CASSQGLGTDTQYF
J: TRBJ2-7; V: TRBV15; D: -; size: -; DNA: TGTGCCACCAGCAGAATCTATCCGGCCCCCCAGGGCCCCTACGAGCAGTACTTC; CDR3: CATSRIYPAPQGPYEQYF
J: TRBJ2-7; V: TRBV6-5; D: TRBD1; size: many; DNA: TGTGCCAGCAGTTCGACGACAGGGAACTCCTACGAGCAGTACTTC; CDR3: CASSSTTGNSYEQYF
J: TRBJ2-5; V: TRBV7-9; D: -; size: many; DNA: TGTGCCAGCAGCGCATTAGGGGGGAACCAAGAGACCCAGTACTTC; CDR3: CASSALGGNQETQYF
J: TRBJ2-1; V: TRBV7-9; D: -; size: many; DNA: TGTGCCAGCAGCCGTCATGCTGAGGACAATGAGCAGTTCTTC; CDR3: CASSRHAEDNEQFF